A selection of T cell receptor beta chains follows, all from one sample in a study of Graves' ophthalmopathy and Graves' hyperthyroidism. MiXCR, run by TCRdb on the multiplex PCR reads, gives a single entry per CDR3 protein. The table shows roughly 500,000 distinct CDR3 sequences, with 13% to 15% occurring only once. The sequencing sample was made of blood. The receptors stem from a woman under 40 with Graves' ophthalmopathy. CDR3s include the opening cysteine and the closing phenylalanine or tryptophan. The order of the fields is D gene, J gene, V gene, clone size, CDR3 DNA, CDR3 protein. The D gene is left open where the match is weak. Some rows mark clone size as missing; the rest say once, few, many or name a class of expanded clone.

>.|TRBJ2-2|TRBV30|many
TGTGCCTGGAGCTCCCCACGGGAGCTGTTTTTT
CAWSSPRELFF
>.|TRBJ2-5|TRBV7-8|.
TGTGCCAGCAGCTTACCAGGACTACCCAGGGAGACCCAGTACTTC
CASSLPGLPRETQYF
>TRBD1|TRBJ1-1|TRBV20-1|many
TGCAGTGCTAGAGGCCTCAGGGGGCTGAACACTGAAGCTTTCTTT
CSARGLRGLNTEAFF
>.|TRBJ1-1|TRBV24-1|.
TGTGCCACCAGTGATCGGGGGATGAACACTGAAGCTTTCTTT
CATSDRGMNTEAFF
>.|TRBJ1-2|TRBV30|many
TGTGCCTGGAGTGTACGAGGGGGGGATAACTATGGCTACACCTTC
CAWSVRGGDNYGYTF
>.|TRBJ1-5|TRBV6-5|many
TGTGCCAGCAGAAGGACGGCTGGTGGGAATCAGCCCCAGCATTTT
CASRRTAGGNQPQHF
>TRBD1|TRBJ1-6|TRBV30|few
TGTGCCTCCGTATACCAGGGGGGGACAGGGGATTCACCCCTCCACTTT
CASVYQGGTGDSPLHF
>.|TRBJ2-5|TRBV20-1|.
TGCAGTGCTAGAGTTGACGGTCCAGAGACCCAGTACTTC
CSARVDGPETQYF
>.|TRBJ1-1|TRBV2|many
TGTGCCAGCAGGGACCCGCCCCGGGTGAACACTGAAGCTTTCTTT
CASRDPPRVNTEAFF
>.|TRBJ1-6|TRBV12-3/TRBV12-4|many
TGTGCCAGCAGTTTAAGGGGCAGGACCTCCTATAATTCACCCCTCCACTTT
CASSLRGRTSYNSPLHF
>TRBD1|TRBJ1-5|TRBV6-1|many
TGTGCCAGCAGTGTCGGCAGGGGGGGTCGGCCCCAGCATTTT
CASSVGRGGRPQHF
>TRBD1|TRBJ1-1|TRBV12-3/TRBV12-4|many
TGTGCCAGCAGTACCCGACAGGGACCCACTGAAGCTTTCTTT
CASSTRQGPTEAFF
>TRBD1|TRBJ1-6|TRBV4-2|many
TGTGCCAGCAGCCAAGATGGAAGGGGGACAGCCGATAATTCACCCCTCCACTTT
CASSQDGRGTADNSPLHF
>.|TRBJ2-7|TRBV28|many
TGTGCCAGCATCCCCCCCCTACAGAGCTACGAGCAGTACTTC
CASIPPLQSYEQYF
>.|TRBJ2-5|TRBV7-2|once
TGTGCCAGCAGCTTAGTTTGGGACACTAAAGAGACCCAGTACTTC
CASSLVWDTKETQYF
>TRBD2|TRBJ2-7|TRBV18|few
TGTGCCAGCTCACCAAGGGGACTAGCGGTACAAAGCTCCTACGAGCAGTACTTC
CASSPRGLAVQSSYEQYF
>TRBD1|TRBJ2-5|TRBV24-1|many
TGTGCCACCAGTGATCCCTGGGACAGGGGGTCTCAAGAGACCCAGTACTTC
CATSDPWDRGSQETQYF
>.|TRBJ1-5|TRBV24-1|many
TGTGCCACCAGTGATTGGGACAGCAATCAGCCCCAGCATTTT
CATSDWDSNQPQHF
>TRBD1|TRBJ1-5|TRBV24-1|many
TGTGCCACCAACGACAGGGTTGATCAGCCCCAGCATTTT
CATNDRVDQPQHF
>.|TRBJ1-1|TRBV6-1|many
TGTGCCAGCAGTGGGACTTCGGTGAACACTGAAGCTTTCTTT
CASSGTSVNTEAFF
>TRBD1|TRBJ2-5|TRBV29-1|many
TGCAGCGTTCTACAGGGGGGTAGGGAGACCCAGTACTTC
CSVLQGGRETQYF
>TRBD2|TRBJ2-7|TRBV9|many
TGTGCCAGCAGCGTAGCGGCTAGCGGGATTAACGAGCAGTACTTC
CASSVAASGINEQYF
>.|TRBJ1-3|TRBV6-1|.
TGTGCCAGCAGCCCACCAGGAGCCCTAACAGGGGGAAACACCATATATTTT
CASSPPGALTGGNTIYF
>TRBD1|TRBJ1-2|TRBV30|many
TGTGCCTCGACCTCCCGAGGGGGCGCGAGCTATGGCTACACCTTC
CASTSRGGASYGYTF